This TCR beta chain was recovered during a study of blood T cell repertoires in COVID-19. Produced via immunoSEQ multiplex PCR; TCRdb's table is partial and in-frame only. The sample yields around 150,000 clones, less than 90% seen once. The CDR3 length is 15 residues. Losses at the gene ends were 5 bases for V and 5 bases for J; bases not matched to a gene: 6. Germline V gene sequence: CDR1 SGHRS, CDR2 YFSETQ. The chain is built from TRBV5-1 and TRBJ2-2; 10 positions match TRBD2. Sequencing used peripheral blood. The TCR comes from a man in his thirties or forties with COVID-19, enrolled during active disease. Written as DNA, the CDR3 is TGCGCCAGCAGGTTTCCGGGACTAGCGACCGGGGAGCTGTTTTTT. Translation: CASRFPGLATGELFF.